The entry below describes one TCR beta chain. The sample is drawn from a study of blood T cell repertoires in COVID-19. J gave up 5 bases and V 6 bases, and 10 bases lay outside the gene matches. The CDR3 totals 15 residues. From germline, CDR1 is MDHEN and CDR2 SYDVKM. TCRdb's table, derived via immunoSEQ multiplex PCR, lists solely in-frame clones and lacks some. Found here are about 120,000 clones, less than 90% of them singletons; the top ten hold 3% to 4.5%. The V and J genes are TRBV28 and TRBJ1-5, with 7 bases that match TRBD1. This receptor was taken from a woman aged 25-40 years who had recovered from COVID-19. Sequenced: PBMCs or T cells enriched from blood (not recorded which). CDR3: CASRPGDRSYQPQHF. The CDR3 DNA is TGTGCCAGCAGGCCAGGGGACAGATCGTATCAGCCCCAGCATTTT.